Presented here are 32 T cell receptor beta chains from one specimen sequenced in a study of CD8 T cells in Susac syndrome (dated 2019 in TCRdb). The library was generated by the immunoSEQ multiplex PCR assay. RNA was extracted using the RNeasy kit, and roughly 0.45 to 1 ug of the RNA was reverse transcribed with random hexamers. TCRdb's own reprocessing of the public reads used fastp at Q25 and MiXCR and kept productive beta chains. Records with the same CDR3 protein are collapsed into one entry carrying the most frequent genes and DNA. This sample comprises roughly 120,000 distinct CDR3 sequences, 90% to 95% of them detected only once. Jointly, the top ten make up approximately 0.29% of the sample. Sequenced input: CD8+ T cells from PBMCs. These receptors originate from a human donor with multiple sclerosis.

This chain uses TRBV27 with TRBJ1-4, with TRBD1 matching over 7 bases. The CDR3 has 14 residues. V lost 2 bases, J lost 6 bases, and 3 bases stayed unmatched. The V gene's germline CDR1 is MNHEY and CDR2 SMNVEV (reference sequence). In nucleotides, the CDR3 is TGTGCCAGCAGTTTAGCAGGGGGGCATGAAAAACTGTTTTTT. Encoded protein: CASSLAGGHEKLFF.

The chain recombines TRBV11-2 with TRBJ2-5; maybe TRBD1 (7 bases). The V end was cut by 5 bases, the J end by 5 bases, with 18 bases between. Looked up from germline, CDR1 is SGHAT and CDR2 is FQNNGV. This CDR3 contains 15 residues. The CDR3 bases are TGTGCCAGCAGCCCCTTCCCCCAGGGGGGCGAGACCCAGTACTTC. Protein product: CASSPFPQGGETQYF.

The chain is built from TRBV19 and TRBJ1-2; weak D call: TRBD1 (5 bases). The CDR3 is made up of 17 amino acids. Germline values: CDR1 LNHDA, CDR2 SQIVND (reference sequence). Between the trimmed V and J ends, which lost 5 bases and 0 bases, there was a span of 19 bases. CDR3 amino acids: CASSPPTVLTPNYGYTF. CDR3 nucleotide sequence: TGTGCCAGTAGTCCTCCGACAGTTCTAACGCCTAACTATGGCTACACCTTC.

This chain links TRBV27 with TRBJ2-1, with a possible D match to TRBD1 (6 bases). The V and J ends lost 3 bases and 7 bases respectively, with 7 bases between them. Germline-derived CDR1 and CDR2 are MNHEY and SMNVEV (reference sequence). CDR3 size: 12 residues. The CDR3 loop is CASSFRGNEQFF. In DNA, the CDR3 is TGTGCCAGCAGTTTTAGGGGGAATGAGCAGTTCTTC.

The V call is TRBV29-1, the J call TRBJ2-5; D could derive from TRBD1 or TRBD2 (5 bases each). The CDR3 contains 14 residues. Trimming stripped 4 bases from V and 2 bases from J, with 14 bases between. Germline V gene sequence: CDR1 SQVTM, CDR2 ANQGSEA. This chain's CDR3 is CSVAGTGWQETQYF. In DNA, the CDR3 is TGCAGCGTTGCAGGGACCGGCTGGCAAGAGACCCAGTACTTC. The variable domain in full, completed from reference TRBV29-1 and TRBJ2-5, reads SAVISQKPSRDICQRGTSLTIQCQVDSQVTMMFWYRQQPGQSLTLIATANQGSEATYESGFVIDKFPISRPNLTFSTLTVSNMSPEDSSIYLCSVAGTGWQETQYFGPGTRLLVL.

The chain links TRBV11-3 to TRBJ2-2; the match to TRBD2 covers 11 bases. V was pared by 5 bases and J by 5 bases, with 10 bases of the junction left unmatched. Germline CDR1 is SGHNT and CDR2 is YENEEA. The CDR3 is 17 amino acids. In DNA form, the CDR3 reads TGTGCCAGCAGCCACCGACTAGCGGGGTTTCTTACCGGGGAGCTGTTTTTT. It codes for CASSHRLAGFLTGELFF.

This clonotype was picked up a small number of times. CDR3 loop: CASSFDRGRETQYF. The CDR3, as DNA: TGTGCCAGCAGTTTCGACAGGGGGCGAGAGACCCAGTACTTC. The V gene is TRBV27, the J gene TRBJ2-5; 10 bases match TRBD1. Germline CDR1 MNHEY, CDR2 SMNVEV (reference sequence). After removal of 3 bases from V and 4 bases from J, the junction contained 2 bases not matched to a gene. CDR3 size: 14 residues.

The rearrangement links TRBV6-1 to TRBJ1-1, with no clear D. Germline CDR1 and CDR2: MNHNS and SASEGT. V lost 3 bases, J lost 3 bases, and 17 bases lay in between. The CDR3 covers 16 residues. This chain's CDR3 is CASSEVVRLVDTEAFF. CDR3 sequence (DNA): TGTGCCAGCAGTGAGGTTGTCCGCCTCGTGGACACTGAAGCTTTCTTT.

In DNA, the CDR3 is TGTGCCAGCAGCCCCACGAGGGTGATTGACGCCGATGGCTACACCTTC. Residues: CASSPTRVIDADGYTF. The chain uses TRBV16 and TRBJ1-2; unclear D gene. Looked up from germline, CDR1 is KGHSY and CDR2 is FQNENV. V lost 4 bases to trimming and J lost 6 bases, with 21 bases between them. The CDR3 is 16 residues long. Together with reference TRBV16 and TRBJ1-2, the CDR3 gives the full variable domain: GEEVAQTPKHLVRGEGQKAKLYCAPIKGHSYVFWYQQVLKNEFKFLISFQNENVFDETGMPKERFSAKCLPNSPCSLEIQATKLEDSAVYFCASSPTRVIDADGYTFGSGTRLTVV.

The chain carries TRBV13 and TRBJ2-4, with D perhaps TRBD2 (6 bases). Germline loops: CDR1 PRHDT, CDR2 FYEKMQ (reference sequence). V lost 5 bases to trimming and J lost 0 bases, with 17 bases between them. CDR3 length: 17 residues. CDR3 in amino acids: CASSGGRGGLAKNIQYF. As DNA, the CDR3 is TGTGCCAGCAGCGGGGGACGGGGAGGCCTAGCCAAAAACATTCAGTACTTC.

The rearrangement joins TRBV20-1 to TRBJ2-1, with a weak D call TRBD1 (5 bases). The V end was cut by 0 bases, the J end by 4 bases, with 16 bases between. CDR1 is DFQATT and CDR2 is SNEGSKA in the germline V gene (reference sequence). This CDR3 has 16 residues. This CDR3 is CSARDMQGSPYNEQFF. DNA for the CDR3: TGCAGTGCTAGAGATATGCAGGGATCCCCTTACAATGAGCAGTTCTTC.

The gene calls are TRBV6-5 and TRBJ2-2, with 12 bases identical to TRBD2. Losses at the gene ends were 3 bases for V and 3 bases for J; bases not matched to a gene: 8. CDR1 is MNHEY, CDR2 SVGAGI, per germline. The CDR3 length is 18 residues. CDR3 loop: CASSYSGLAGGDTGELFF. The CDR3 bases are TGTGCCAGCAGTTATTCGGGGCTAGCGGGAGGGGACACCGGGGAGCTGTTTTTT.

The gene calls are TRBV30 and TRBJ1-3; TRBD1 is a possible D gene (5 bases). V was cut by 3 bases and J by 1 base, with 13 bases left in between. CDR1 is GTSNPN and CDR2 is SVGIG in the germline V gene (reference sequence). The CDR3 runs 15 residues. The CDR3: CAWSEGTSSGNTIYF. The CDR3, as DNA: TGTGCCTGGAGCGAAGGGACTTCGTCTGGAAACACCATATATTTT.

The chain employs TRBV7-8 and TRBJ2-7, with D perhaps TRBD1 or TRBD2 (6 bases each). The CDR3 contains 14 residues. CDR1 is SGHVS and CDR2 is FQNEAQ in the germline V gene. The germline V and J ends were trimmed by 7 bases and 7 bases, with 20 bases remaining between them. The CDR3 bases are TGTGCCAGCAACGGGGGCTCGGGGGCGTATGAGCAGTACTTC. As protein: CASNGGSGAYEQYF.

The chain recombines TRBV6-1 with TRBJ1-1, with D hard to call. The V gene's germline CDR1 is MNHNS and CDR2 SASEGT. Trimming cost V 3 bases and J 5 bases, with 10 bases left between them. CDR3 size: 13 residues. This chain's CDR3 is CASSEWGRTEAFF. Written as DNA, the CDR3 is TGTGCCAGCAGTGAGTGGGGAAGGACTGAAGCTTTCTTT.

The chain recombines TRBV6-6 with TRBJ2-1; TRBD1 aligns across 8 bases. J gave up 10 bases and V 2 bases, and 10 bases lay outside the gene matches. The germline V gene has CDR1 MNHNY and CDR2 SVGAGI (reference sequence). The CDR3 runs 15 residues. CDR3 protein: CASSYPGQVRREQFF. CDR3 DNA: TGTGCCAGCAGTTACCCGGGACAGGTCCGAAGGGAGCAGTTCTTC.

The V and J genes are TRBV12-3 or TRBV12-4 and TRBJ2-7, with D uncertain. The V end lost 2 bases, the J end lost 6 bases, and 8 bases lay between the germline ends. This CDR3 has 12 amino acids. CDR3 sequence: CASSLNPGEQYF. In nucleotides, the CDR3 is TGTGCCAGCAGTTTAAATCCCGGCGAGCAGTACTTC.

The rearrangement joins TRBV6-2 or TRBV6-3 to TRBJ1-1; 7 bases align to TRBD1. The CDR3 extends over 12 amino acids. Unmatched junction bases numbered 7, after V lost 6 bases and J lost 9 bases. Germline lookup yields CDR1 MNHEY and CDR2 SVGEGT. CDR3 sequence reads: CASRAGTDKAFF. The DNA of the CDR3 is TGTGCCAGCAGGGCCGGGACAGATAAAGCTTTCTTT.

The rearrangement links TRBV2 to TRBJ1-2; D unresolved. Trimming took 5 bases from V and 8 from J, leaving 15 bases between them. The CDR3 runs 13 residues. Germline lookup yields CDR1 SNHLY and CDR2 FYNNEI. This CDR3 reads CASSSRPGSGYTF. In nucleotides, the CDR3 is TGTGCCAGCAGTTCCAGACCAGGCAGCGGCTACACCTTC.

The chain joins TRBV24-1 to TRBJ2-2, with D hard to call. Trimming cost V 9 bases and J 6 bases, with 13 bases left between them. This CDR3 comprises 13 residues. Germline CDR1 is KGHDR and CDR2 is SFDVKD. CDR3 sequence reads: CATGDEEAGELFF. The CDR3 bases are TGTGCCACCGGAGACGAAGAAGCCGGGGAGCTGTTTTTT.

V usage is TRBV5-1 and J usage is TRBJ1-1, with 10 bases identical to TRBD1. The CDR3 runs 15 residues. Germline assignment: CDR1 SGHRS and CDR2 YFSETQ. V lost 4 bases to trimming and J lost 5 bases; unmatched junction nucleotides: 8. The CDR3 sequence: CASSPRQGARTEAFF. As DNA, the CDR3 is TGCGCCAGCAGCCCTCGACAGGGGGCAAGGACTGAAGCTTTCTTT.

In its sample, this clonotype was seen once. This sequence joins TRBV3-1 and TRBJ1-3; D gene ambiguous. The V gene lost 0 bases and the J gene lost 0 bases, with 12 bases spanning the gap. The CDR3 covers 17 residues. CDR1 is LGHDT, CDR2 YNNKEL, per germline (reference sequence). CDR3 sequence (DNA): TGTGCCAGCAGCCAAGAAGGGAAGGGAGACTCTGGAAACACCATATATTTT. As protein: CASSQEGKGDSGNTIYF. The whole variable domain, filled in from reference TRBV3-1 and TRBJ1-3, reads DTAVSQTPKYLVTQMGNDKSIKCEQNLGHDTMYWYKQDSKKFLKIMFSYNNKELIINETVPNRFSPKSPDKAHLNLHINSLELGDSAVYFCASSQEGKGDSGNTIYFGEGSWLTVV.

This clonotype was seen only once. In DNA, the CDR3 is TGTGCCAGCAGCGAGACAGGGGGTTACACTGAAGCTTTCTTT. This sequence encodes CASSETGGYTEAFF. This chain joins TRBV14 and TRBJ1-1, with 9 bases fitting TRBD1. This CDR3 contains 14 residues. The V gene end was trimmed by 5 bases and the J gene end by 3 bases; junction bases not matched to a gene: 4. Germline CDR1 SGHDN, CDR2 FVKESK.

The genes are TRBV6-4 and TRBJ2-2; D ambiguous. The ends were cut back, 5 bases at V and 11 bases at J, with 21 bases in the middle. This CDR3 comprises 15 residues. Germline CDR1 and CDR2: MRHNA and SNTAGT. CDR3 DNA sequence: TGTGCCAGCAGTTATGACCGCGGTAGAAACGTCGAGCTGTTTTTT. Translated: CASSYDRGRNVELFF.

The chain carries TRBV12-3 or TRBV12-4 and TRBJ2-1, with a possible D match to TRBD2 (6 bases). CDR3 length equals 16 residues. Trimming cost V 3 bases and J 4 bases, with 16 bases left between them. CDR3 nucleotides: TGTGCCAGCAGTTTTTGGGACGGAGGGTTTTACAATGAGCAGTTCTTC. Residues: CASSFWDGGFYNEQFF.

The rearrangement joins TRBV4-1 to TRBJ2-3; maybe TRBD1 (5 bases). The CDR3 spans 14 residues. Germline loops: CDR1 MGHRA, CDR2 YSYEKL. The V and J ends lost 1 base and 6 bases respectively, with 11 bases between them. The CDR3 DNA reads TGCGCCAGCAGCCAAGTGGGGCTCACGGATACGCAGTATTTT. Its protein is CASSQVGLTDTQYF.

The V call is TRBV28, the J call TRBJ1-1, with 8 positions matching TRBD1. The CDR3 has 17 amino acids. V trimming: 5 bases; J trimming: 0 bases; junction bases outside the gene matches: 11. The germline gives CDR1 MDHEN, CDR2 SYDVKM. The DNA for the CDR3 is TGTGCCAGCAGTACCCGCCGGGACAGGAGCATGAACACTGAAGCTTTCTTT. Amino acid sequence: CASSTRRDRSMNTEAFF.

The rearrangement joins TRBV7-9 to TRBJ2-7, with D tentatively TRBD1 (6 bases). CDR1 is SEHNR and CDR2 is FQNEAQ in the germline V gene (reference sequence). The CDR3 sequence is 15 residues long. V gave up 8 bases and J gave up 2 bases, with 19 bases separating them. The CDR3 coding sequence is TGTGCCAGCGGAGAAACCGGGACAATGACCTACGAGCAGTACGTC. Encoded protein: CASGETGTMTYEQYV.

The V gene is TRBV12-5, the J gene TRBJ2-3; D unclear. The CDR3 extends over 14 amino acids. The V end lost 5 bases, the J end lost 2 bases, and 11 bases lay between the germline ends. The germline V gene encodes CDR1 LGHNT and CDR2 FRNRAP. The DNA of the CDR3 is TGTGCTAGTGGTCCTGTACTTGTCACAGATACGCAGTATTTT. It is translated as CASGPVLVTDTQYF.

This chain connects TRBV11-3 to TRBJ2-3, with D tentatively TRBD2 (6 bases). Trimming pared 5 bases from V and 0 bases from J, leaving 12 bases between. Per the germline V gene, CDR1 is SGHNT and CDR2 is YENEEA. The CDR3 loop spans 15 amino acids. CDR3 protein: CASSHVGGSTDTQYF. The CDR3 DNA follows: TGTGCCAGCAGCCACGTGGGGGGAAGCACAGATACGCAGTATTTT.

The chain carries TRBV6-5 and TRBJ2-1; 8 bases are a match to TRBD2. Germline-derived CDR1 and CDR2 are MNHEY and SVGAGI. V trimming: 4 bases; J trimming: 4 bases; junction bases outside the gene matches: 6. This CDR3 has 15 residues. CDR3 nucleotides: TGTGCCAGCAGTTCGGGCGGGGGGATTTACAATGAGCAGTTCTTC. Translating it yields CASSSGGGIYNEQFF.

The rearrangement joins TRBV10-3 to TRBJ2-7; weak D call: TRBD2 (5 bases). V was cut by 3 bases and J by 1 base, with 10 bases left in between. The CDR3 is 14 residues long. Germline V lookup: CDR1 ENHRY, CDR2 SYGVKD. CDR3 loop: CAISDPGVSYEQYV. DNA of the CDR3: TGTGCCATCAGTGACCCCGGGGTATCCTACGAGCAGTACGTC.